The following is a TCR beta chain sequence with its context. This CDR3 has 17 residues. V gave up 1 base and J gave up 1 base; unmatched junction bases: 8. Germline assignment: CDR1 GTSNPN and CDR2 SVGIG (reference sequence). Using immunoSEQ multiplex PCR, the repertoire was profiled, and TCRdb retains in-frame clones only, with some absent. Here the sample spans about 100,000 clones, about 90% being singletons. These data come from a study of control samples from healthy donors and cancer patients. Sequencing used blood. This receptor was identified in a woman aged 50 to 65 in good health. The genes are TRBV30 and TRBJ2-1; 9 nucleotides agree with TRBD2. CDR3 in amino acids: CAWSARVLAGSYNEQFF. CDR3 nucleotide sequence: TGTGCCTGGAGTGCCCGGGTCCTAGCGGGGTCCTACAATGAGCAGTTCTTC.